The T cell receptor (beta chain) described here comes from a study of naive and memory T cell subsets. The library had UMIs added by 3' ligation of an oligonucleotide to TCR cDNA. This clonotype has only a few counts. This CDR3 has 15 amino acids. The V segment lost 1 base and the J segment 1 base; nucleotides outside the gene matches: 2. Germline V CDR1 and CDR2: MNHNS, SASEGT. Amplification of ligated cDNA took four PCR rounds with SP2 and nested alpha and beta constant primers. TCRdb used MiXCR to reprocess the 5' RACE reads, holding one entry per CDR3 protein. The sample contains 50,000 to 60,000 distinct CDR3 sequences, less than 10% of which appear only once.

The sequence derives from a female donor in good health. The V and J genes are TRBV6-1 and TRBJ2-3, with 7 nucleotides matching TRBD2. CDR3 protein: CASSEVSGGTDTQYF. In DNA, the CDR3 is TGTGCCAGCAGTGAAGTAAGCGGGGGCACAGATACGCAGTATTTT.